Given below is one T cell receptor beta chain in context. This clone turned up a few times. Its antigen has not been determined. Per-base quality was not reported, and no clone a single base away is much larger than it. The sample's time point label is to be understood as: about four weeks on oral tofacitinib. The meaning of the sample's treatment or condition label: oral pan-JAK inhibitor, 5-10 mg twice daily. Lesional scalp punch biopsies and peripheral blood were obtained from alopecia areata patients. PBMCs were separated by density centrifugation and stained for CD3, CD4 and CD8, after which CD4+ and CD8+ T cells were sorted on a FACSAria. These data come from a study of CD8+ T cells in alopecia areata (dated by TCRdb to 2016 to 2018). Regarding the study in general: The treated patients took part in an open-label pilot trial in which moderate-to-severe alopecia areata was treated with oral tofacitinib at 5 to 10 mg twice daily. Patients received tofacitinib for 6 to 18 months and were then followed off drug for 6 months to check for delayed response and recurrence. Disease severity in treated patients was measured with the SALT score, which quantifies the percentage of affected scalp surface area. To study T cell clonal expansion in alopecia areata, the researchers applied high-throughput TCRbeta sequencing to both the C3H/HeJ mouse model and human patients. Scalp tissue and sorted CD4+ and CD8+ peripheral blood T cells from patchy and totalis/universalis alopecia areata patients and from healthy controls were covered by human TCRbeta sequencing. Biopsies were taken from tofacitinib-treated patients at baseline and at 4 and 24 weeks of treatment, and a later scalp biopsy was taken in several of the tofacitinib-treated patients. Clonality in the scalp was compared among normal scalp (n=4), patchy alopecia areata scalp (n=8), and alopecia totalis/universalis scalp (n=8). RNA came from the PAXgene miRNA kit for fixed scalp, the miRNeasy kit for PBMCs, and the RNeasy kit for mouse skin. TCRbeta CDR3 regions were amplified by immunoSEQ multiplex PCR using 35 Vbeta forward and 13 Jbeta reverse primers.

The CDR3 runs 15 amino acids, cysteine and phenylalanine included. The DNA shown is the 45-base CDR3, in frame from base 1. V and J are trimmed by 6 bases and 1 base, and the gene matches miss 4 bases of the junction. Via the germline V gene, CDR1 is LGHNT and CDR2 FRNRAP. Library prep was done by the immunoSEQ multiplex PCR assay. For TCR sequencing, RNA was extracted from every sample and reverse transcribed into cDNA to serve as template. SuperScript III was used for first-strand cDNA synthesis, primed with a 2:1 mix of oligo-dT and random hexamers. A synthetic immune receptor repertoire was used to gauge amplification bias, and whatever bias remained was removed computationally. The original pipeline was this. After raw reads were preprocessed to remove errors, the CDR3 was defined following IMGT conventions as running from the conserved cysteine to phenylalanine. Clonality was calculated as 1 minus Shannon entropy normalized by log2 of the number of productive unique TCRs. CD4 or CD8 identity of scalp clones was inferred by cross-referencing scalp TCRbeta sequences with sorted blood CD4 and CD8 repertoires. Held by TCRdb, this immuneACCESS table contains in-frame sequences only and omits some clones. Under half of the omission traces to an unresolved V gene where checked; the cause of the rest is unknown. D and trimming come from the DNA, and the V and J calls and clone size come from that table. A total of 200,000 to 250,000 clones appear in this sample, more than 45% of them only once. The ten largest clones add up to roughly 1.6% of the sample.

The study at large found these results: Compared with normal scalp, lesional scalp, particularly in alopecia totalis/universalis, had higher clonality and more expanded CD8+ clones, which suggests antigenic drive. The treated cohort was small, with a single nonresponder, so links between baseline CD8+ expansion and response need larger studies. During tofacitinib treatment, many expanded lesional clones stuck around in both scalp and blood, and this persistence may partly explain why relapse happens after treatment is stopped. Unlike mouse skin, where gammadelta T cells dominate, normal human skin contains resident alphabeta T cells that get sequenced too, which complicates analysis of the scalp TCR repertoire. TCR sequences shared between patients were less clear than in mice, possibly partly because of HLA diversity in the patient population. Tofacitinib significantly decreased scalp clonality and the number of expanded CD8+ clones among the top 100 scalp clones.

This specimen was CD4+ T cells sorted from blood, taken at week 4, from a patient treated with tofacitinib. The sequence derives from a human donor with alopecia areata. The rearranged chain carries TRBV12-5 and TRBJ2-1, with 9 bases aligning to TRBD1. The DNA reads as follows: TGTGCTAGTGGCCCTGACAGGGGGTCCTACAATGAGCAGTTCTTC. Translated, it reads CASGPDRGSYNEQFF.